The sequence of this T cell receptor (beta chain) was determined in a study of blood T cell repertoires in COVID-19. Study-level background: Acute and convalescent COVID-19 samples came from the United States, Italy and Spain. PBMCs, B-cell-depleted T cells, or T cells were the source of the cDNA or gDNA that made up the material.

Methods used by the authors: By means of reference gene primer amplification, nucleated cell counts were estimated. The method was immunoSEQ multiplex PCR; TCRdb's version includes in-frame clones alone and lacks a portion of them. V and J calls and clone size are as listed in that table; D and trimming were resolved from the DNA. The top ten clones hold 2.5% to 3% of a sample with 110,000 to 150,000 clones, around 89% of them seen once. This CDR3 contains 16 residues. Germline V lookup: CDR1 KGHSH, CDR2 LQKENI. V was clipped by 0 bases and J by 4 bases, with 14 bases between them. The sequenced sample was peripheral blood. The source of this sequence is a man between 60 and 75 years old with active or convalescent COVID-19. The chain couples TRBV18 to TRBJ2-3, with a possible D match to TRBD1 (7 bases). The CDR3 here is CASSPPAGGGADTQYF. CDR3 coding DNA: TGTGCCAGCTCACCACCGGCAGGGGGAGGCGCAGATACGCAGTATTTT. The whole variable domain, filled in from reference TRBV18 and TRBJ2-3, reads NAGVMQNPRHLVRRRGQEARLRCSPMKGHSHVYWYRQLPEEGLKFMVYLQKENIIDESGMPKERFSAEFPKEGPSILRIQQVVRGDSAAYFCASSPPAGGGADTQYFGPGTRLTVL.